A single T cell receptor beta chain is shown here with its context. This clonotype was detected many times. The antigen it recognizes is unknown. Base qualities are not provided; no much larger clone lies one nucleotide away. Systemically healthy Caucasian individuals from Russia, some 36 in total and aged 6 to 90 years, were included as donors. Approximately 11 milliliters of peripheral blood were drawn from each donor into EDTA-treated Vacutainer tubes. Ficoll-Paque density-gradient centrifugation was used to isolate PBMCs, with at least 6 million per sample. Trizol reagent was used to extract total RNA from PBMCs, with at least 6 micrograms per sample. For every donor, flow cytometry on a PBMC aliquot measured the percentage of naive CD45RAhigh/CD27high T cells. Libraries were constructed by 5' RACE. These reads were obtained on an Illumina HiSeq 2500. A second PCR of about 6 to 11 cycles was performed with a sample-barcoded 5' primer and a J-beta primer mix. A template-switch 5' adaptor carrying 12 random nucleotides introduced a unique molecular identifier onto each TCR beta cDNA molecule. Each sample yielded at least 3 million CDR3-containing paired-end reads. The Mint cDNA synthesis kit, primed by a TRBC-specific oligonucleotide, was used to synthesize first-strand cDNA from all RNA. All cDNA was treated with uracil-DNA glycosylase and then went through a first 18-cycle PCR with the universal primers M1SS and BC2_uni_R. Under the source paper's analysis protocol: Normalization of each sample was performed by random selection of 1 million high-quality reads, each carrying a distinct molecular identifier. Reads with shared molecular identifiers were discarded instead of being binned into consensus sequences. CDR3 identification, clonotype clustering and error correction used MiTCR with a Q25 quality threshold and the strictest error-elimination algorithm. A nonparametric unseen species model with Euler transformation was used to estimate lower-bound total TCR beta diversity. TCRdb ran its own pipeline on the public reads, namely fastp trimming at Q25 and MiXCR clone calling, and kept in-frame beta chains. When rows share a CDR3 protein, they turn into one entry using the most common DNA and genes. TCRdb's processing, not the authors', yielded these V and J calls. The sample table holds more than 800,000 distinct CDR3 sequences, of which about 28% were seen once. The ten largest clones add up to roughly 17% of the sample.

The CDR3 contains 13 residues, cysteine and phenylalanine counted. Solely the CDR3 DNA is kept, with 39 bases framed from the first base. The junction shows trimming of 4 bases on V and 0 bases on J, plus 7 bases between the germline ends. The germline V gene specifies SGHDT as CDR1 and YYEEEE as CDR2. The data stem from a study of blood T cells in healthy people across ages (dated by TCRdb to between 2015 and 2016). Background on the whole study: In model experiments, template switching captured about one uniquely barcoded TCR beta cDNA molecule for every two T cells. Two additional independent replicas of 1 million unique cDNA reads from the same blood draw were analyzed for two donors (one aged 18 to 30 and one aged 80 or older). The donors were split into four age groups: young (average 16 years), middle-aged (about 40), aged (approximately 60) and long-lived (82). To avoid experimental bias, donors of different ages were distributed randomly across sequencing lanes. To track age-related changes in TCR beta repertoire diversity, the study relied on deep sequencing normalized with unique cDNA molecular identifiers.

The paper's findings and limits, for the study overall: Estimates of total diversity based on one million sequenced T cells were regarded as lower bounds and as underestimates. There was a strong correlation between observed TCR beta diversity and the percentage of naive T cells measured by flow cytometry. Compared with the aged group, more naive CD4+ T cells, fewer expanded clones and increased TCR diversity were shown by the long-lived group, suggesting age selection. Since profiling was done on bulk unsorted PBMCs, naive and antigen-experienced compartments could not be conclusively compared. The CMV infection status of donors was not known, potentially confounding age-related changes in expanded clonotypes. As age increased, observed TCR beta diversity per million T cells dropped in a roughly linear way, and a significant reduction was already evident by age 40.

Sequencing input: blood. The chain was built from TRBV5-6 and TRBJ2-5, with the D gene too uncertain to name. The TCR originated in an elderly woman in good health. The CDR3 amino acid sequence is: CASSPYDQETQYF. Read as DNA, the sequence is TGTGCCAGCAGCCCCTACGACCAAGAGACCCAGTACTTC.